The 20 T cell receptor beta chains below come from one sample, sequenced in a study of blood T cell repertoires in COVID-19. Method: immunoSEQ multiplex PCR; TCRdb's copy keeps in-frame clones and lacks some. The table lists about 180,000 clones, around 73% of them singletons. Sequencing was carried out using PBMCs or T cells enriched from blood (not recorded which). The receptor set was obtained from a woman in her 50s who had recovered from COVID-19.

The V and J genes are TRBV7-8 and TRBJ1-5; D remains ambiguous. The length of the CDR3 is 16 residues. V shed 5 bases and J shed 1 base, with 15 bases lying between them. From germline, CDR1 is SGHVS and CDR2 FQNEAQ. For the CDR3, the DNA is TGTGCCAGCAGCCCGAGTACGGGTCGGAGCAATCAGCCCCAGCATTTT. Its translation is CASSPSTGRSNQPQHF.

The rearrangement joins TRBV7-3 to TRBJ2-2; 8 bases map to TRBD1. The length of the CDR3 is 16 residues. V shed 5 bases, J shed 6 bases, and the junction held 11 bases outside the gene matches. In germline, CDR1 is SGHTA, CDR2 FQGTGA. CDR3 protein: CASSPLGQGGAGELFF. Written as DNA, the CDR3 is TGTGCCAGCAGCCCGCTCGGACAGGGTGGAGCCGGGGAGCTGTTTTTT.

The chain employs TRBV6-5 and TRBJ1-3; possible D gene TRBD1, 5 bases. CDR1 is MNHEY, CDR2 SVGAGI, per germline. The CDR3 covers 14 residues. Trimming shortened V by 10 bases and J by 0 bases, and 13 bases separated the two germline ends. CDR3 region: CAITAGPSGNTIYF. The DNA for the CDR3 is TGTGCCATCACCGCGGGACCCTCTGGAAACACCATATATTTT.

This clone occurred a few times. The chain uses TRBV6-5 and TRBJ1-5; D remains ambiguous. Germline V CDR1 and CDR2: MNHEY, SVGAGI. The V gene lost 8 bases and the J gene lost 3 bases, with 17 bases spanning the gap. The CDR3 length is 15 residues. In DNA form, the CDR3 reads TGTGCCAGCTCCAAGAAGACATCTCTCAATCAGCCCCAGCATTTT. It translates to CASSKKTSLNQPQHF.

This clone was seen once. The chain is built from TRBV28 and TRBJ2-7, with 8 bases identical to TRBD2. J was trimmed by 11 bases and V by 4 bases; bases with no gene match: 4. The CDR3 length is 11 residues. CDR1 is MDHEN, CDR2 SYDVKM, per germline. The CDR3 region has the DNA TGTGCCAGCAGTTGGATGACTAGCGAGTACTTC. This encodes CASSWMTSEYF.

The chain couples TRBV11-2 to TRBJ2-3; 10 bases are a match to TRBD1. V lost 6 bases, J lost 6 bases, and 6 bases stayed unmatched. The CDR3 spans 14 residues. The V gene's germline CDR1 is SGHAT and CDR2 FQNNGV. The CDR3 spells CASRTDRGADTQYF. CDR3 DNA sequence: TGTGCCAGCAGAACGGACAGGGGGGCTGATACGCAGTATTTT.

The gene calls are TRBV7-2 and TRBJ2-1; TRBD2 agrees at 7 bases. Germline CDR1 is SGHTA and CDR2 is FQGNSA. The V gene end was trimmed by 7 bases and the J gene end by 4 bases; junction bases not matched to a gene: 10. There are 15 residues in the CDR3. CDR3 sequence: CASTLSRDYYNEQFF. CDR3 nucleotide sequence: TGTGCCAGCACTCTATCGCGGGACTATTACAATGAGCAGTTCTTC.

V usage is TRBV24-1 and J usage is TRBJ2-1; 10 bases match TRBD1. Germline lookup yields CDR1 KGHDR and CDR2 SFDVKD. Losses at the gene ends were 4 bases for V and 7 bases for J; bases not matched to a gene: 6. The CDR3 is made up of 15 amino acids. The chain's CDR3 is CATSEPGQGRNEQFF. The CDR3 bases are TGTGCCACCAGTGAGCCGGGACAGGGGCGGAATGAGCAGTTCTTC.

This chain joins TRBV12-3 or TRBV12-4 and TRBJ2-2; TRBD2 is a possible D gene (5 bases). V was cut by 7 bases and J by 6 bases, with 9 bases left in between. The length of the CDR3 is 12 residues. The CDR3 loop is CASTLRAGELFF. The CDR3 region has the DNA TGTGCCAGCACCCTGCGGGCCGGGGAGCTGTTTTTT.

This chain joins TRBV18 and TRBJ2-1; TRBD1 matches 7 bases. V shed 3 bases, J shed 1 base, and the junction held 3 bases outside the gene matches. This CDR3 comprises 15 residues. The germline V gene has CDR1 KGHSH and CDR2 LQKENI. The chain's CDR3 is CASSPPGQSYNEQFF. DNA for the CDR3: TGTGCCAGCTCACCGCCGGGACAGTCCTACAATGAGCAGTTCTTC.

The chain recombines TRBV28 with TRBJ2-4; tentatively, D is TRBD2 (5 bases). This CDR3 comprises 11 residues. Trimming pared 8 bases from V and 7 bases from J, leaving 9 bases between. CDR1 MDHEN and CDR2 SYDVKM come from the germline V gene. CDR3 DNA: TGTGCCAGCTCGTCGGGGAACATTCAGTACTTC. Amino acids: CASSSGNIQYF.

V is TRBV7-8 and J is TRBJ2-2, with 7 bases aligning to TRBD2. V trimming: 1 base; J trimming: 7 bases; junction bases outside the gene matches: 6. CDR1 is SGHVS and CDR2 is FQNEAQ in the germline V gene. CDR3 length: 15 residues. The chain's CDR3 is CASSLVGGPIGELFF. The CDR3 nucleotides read TGTGCCAGCAGCTTAGTGGGAGGGCCAATCGGGGAGCTGTTTTTT. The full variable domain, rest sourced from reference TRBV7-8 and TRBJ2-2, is GAGVSQSPRYKVAKRGQDVALRCDPISGHVSLFWYQQALGQGPEFLTYFQNEAQLDKSGLPSDRFFAERPEGSVSTLKIQRTQQEDSAVYLCASSLVGGPIGELFFGEGSRLTVL.

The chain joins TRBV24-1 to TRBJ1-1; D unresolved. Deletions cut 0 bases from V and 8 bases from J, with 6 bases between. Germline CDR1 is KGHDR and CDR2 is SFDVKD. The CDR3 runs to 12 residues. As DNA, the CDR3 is TGTGCCACCAGTGATTTGGGCGGAGAAGCTTTCTTT. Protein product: CATSDLGGEAFF.

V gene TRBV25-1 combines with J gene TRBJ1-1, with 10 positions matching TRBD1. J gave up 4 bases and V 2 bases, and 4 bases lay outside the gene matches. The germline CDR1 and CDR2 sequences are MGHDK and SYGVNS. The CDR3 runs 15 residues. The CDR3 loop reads CASSEGDRGLTEAFF. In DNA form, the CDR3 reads TGTGCCAGCAGTGAAGGAGACAGGGGGCTCACTGAAGCTTTCTTT.

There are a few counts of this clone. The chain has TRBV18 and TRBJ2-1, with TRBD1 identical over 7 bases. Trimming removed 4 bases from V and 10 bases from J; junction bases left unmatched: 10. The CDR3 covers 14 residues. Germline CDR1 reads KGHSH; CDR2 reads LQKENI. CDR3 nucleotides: TGTGCCAGCTCACAAGGGACAGACTCCCAGGAGCAGTTCTTC. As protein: CASSQGTDSQEQFF.

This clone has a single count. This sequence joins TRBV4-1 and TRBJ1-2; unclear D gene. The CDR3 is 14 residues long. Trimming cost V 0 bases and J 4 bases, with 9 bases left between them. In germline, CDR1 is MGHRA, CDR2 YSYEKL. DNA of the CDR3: TGCGCCAGCAGCCAAGATCCCACTACCTATGGCTACACCTTC. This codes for CASSQDPTTYGYTF.

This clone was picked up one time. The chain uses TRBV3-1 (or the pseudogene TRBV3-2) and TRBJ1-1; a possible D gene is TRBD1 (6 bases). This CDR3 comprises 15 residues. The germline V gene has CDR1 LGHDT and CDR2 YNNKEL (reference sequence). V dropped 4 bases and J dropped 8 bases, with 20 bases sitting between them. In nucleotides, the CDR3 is TGTGCCAGCAGCCCTAGCTCGGCAGGGGCAAGGGAAGCTTTCTTT. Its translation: CASSPSSAGAREAFF.

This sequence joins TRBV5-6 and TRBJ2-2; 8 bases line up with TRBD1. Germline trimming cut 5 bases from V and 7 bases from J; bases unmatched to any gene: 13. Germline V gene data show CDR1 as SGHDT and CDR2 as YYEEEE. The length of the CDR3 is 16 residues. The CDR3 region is CASRPGAGGQDGELFF. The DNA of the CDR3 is TGTGCCAGCAGGCCTGGGGCAGGGGGCCAGGACGGGGAGCTGTTTTTT. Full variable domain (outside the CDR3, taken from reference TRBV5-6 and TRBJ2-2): DAGVTQSPTHLIKTRGQQVTLRCSPKSGHDTVSWYQQALGQGPQFIFQYYEEEERQRGNFPDRFSGHQFPNYSSELNVNALLLGDSALYLCASRPGAGGQDGELFFGEGSRLTVL.

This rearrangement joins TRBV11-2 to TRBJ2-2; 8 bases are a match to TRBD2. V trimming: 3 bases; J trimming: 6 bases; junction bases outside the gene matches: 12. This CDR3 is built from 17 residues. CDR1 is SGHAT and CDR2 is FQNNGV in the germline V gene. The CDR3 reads CASSFRRGGPSPGELFF. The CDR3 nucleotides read TGTGCCAGCAGCTTTCGACGCGGGGGGCCCAGTCCCGGGGAGCTGTTTTTT.

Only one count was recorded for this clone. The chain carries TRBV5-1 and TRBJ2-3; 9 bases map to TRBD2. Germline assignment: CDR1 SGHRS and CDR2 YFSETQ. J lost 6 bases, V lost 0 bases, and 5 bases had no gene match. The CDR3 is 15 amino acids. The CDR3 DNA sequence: TGCGCCAGCAGCTTGGCGGCGGGAGGGCCTGATACGCAGTATTTT. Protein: CASSLAAGGPDTQYF.